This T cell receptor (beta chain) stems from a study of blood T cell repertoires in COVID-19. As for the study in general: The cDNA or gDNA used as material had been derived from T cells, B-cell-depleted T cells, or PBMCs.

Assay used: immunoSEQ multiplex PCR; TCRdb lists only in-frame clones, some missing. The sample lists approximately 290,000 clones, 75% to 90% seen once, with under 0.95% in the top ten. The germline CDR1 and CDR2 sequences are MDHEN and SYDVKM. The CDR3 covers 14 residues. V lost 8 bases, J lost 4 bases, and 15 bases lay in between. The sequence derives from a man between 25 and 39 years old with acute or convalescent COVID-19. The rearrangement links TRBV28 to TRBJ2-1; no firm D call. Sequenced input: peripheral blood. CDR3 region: CASFNPLKYNEQFF. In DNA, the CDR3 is TGTGCCAGCTTCAACCCACTAAAATACAATGAGCAGTTCTTC.